Listed here are 16 T cell receptor beta chains from one sample, sequenced in a study of human T cells and chemical hapten exposure. Time point in this sample: pre-sensitization, week 0. Treatment defined: therapeutic diphenylcyclopropenone sensitization with weekly scalp DPC. TCRdb used MiXCR to reprocess the RACE reads, holding one entry per CDR3 protein. The sample lists about 120,000 distinct CDR3 sequences, roughly 14% occurring once. The specimen comprised whole blood, sampled in connection with sensitization to the hapten diphenylcyclopropenone (DPC). The receptors come from a woman younger than 30 with alopecia areata. Some clones in this sample may be carry-over from other donors' samples.

In its sample, this clonotype was seen a few times. The gene calls are TRBV10-3 and TRBJ2-5; D call uncertain. The CDR3 runs 11 residues. V was trimmed by 6 bases and J by 0 bases, leaving 2 bases between them. Germline CDR1 ENHRY, CDR2 SYGVKD. The CDR3 spells CAIRNQETQYF. The CDR3 DNA follows: TGTGCCATCAGGAACCAAGAGACCCAGTACTTC.

This clonotype has a handful of counts. The chain combines TRBV14 with TRBJ2-1; TRBD2 might be the D (6 bases). Looked up from germline, CDR1 is SGHDN and CDR2 is FVKESK. V was pared by 0 bases and J by 6 bases, with 18 bases between. The CDR3 consists of 17 residues. The CDR3 DNA sequence: TGTGCCAGCAGCCAAGATTTAGGGCAGGGAGGAGGCAATGAGCAGTTCTTC. This gives the protein CASSQDLGQGGGNEQFF.

This clonotype came up a few times. The chain has TRBV7-2 and TRBJ2-7; 7 bases are shared with TRBD1. The V gene end was trimmed by 10 bases and the J gene end by 2 bases; junction bases not matched to a gene: 8. Germline CDR1 is SGHTA and CDR2 is FQGNSA. The length of the CDR3 is 13 residues. CDR3 sequence (DNA): TGTGCCACTCTTAGGGGACAGACCTACGAGCAGTACTTC. This translates into CATLRGQTYEQYF.

This clonotype was seen repeatedly, ten times or more. This chain uses TRBV7-7 with TRBJ1-1; D not certain. V dropped 4 bases and J dropped 1 base, with 7 bases sitting between them. This CDR3 is built from 13 residues. CDR1 and CDR2 (germline): SSHAT, FNYEAQ (reference sequence). The CDR3 protein is CASSSTENTEAFF. The CDR3 coding sequence is TGTGCCAGCAGCTCTACAGAGAACACTGAAGCTTTCTTT. Looking up the rest from reference TRBV7-7 and TRBJ1-1 gives the full variable domain: GAGVSQSPRYKVTKRGQDVTLRCDPISSHATLYWYQQALGQGPEFLTYFNYEAQPDKSGLPSDRFSAERPEGSISTLTIQRTEQRDSAMYRCASSSTENTEAFFGQGTRLTVV.

The chain couples TRBV28 to TRBJ1-2; weak D call: TRBD1 (5 bases). This CDR3 is 12 amino acids long. The germline CDR1 and CDR2 sequences are MDHEN and SYDVKM. With 7 bases removed from V and 6 bases from J, the gap between germline ends came to 12 bases. CDR3 sequence: CASTIEGNGYTF. The CDR3 DNA sequence: TGTGCCAGCACCATCGAGGGGAATGGCTACACCTTC.

The rearrangement links TRBV7-2 to TRBJ1-2, with TRBD1 identical over 7 bases. Germline trimming cut 5 bases from V and 2 bases from J; bases unmatched to any gene: 8. Germline CDR1 SGHTA, CDR2 FQGNSA. The CDR3 consists of 15 residues. The CDR3 spells CASSRITGQNYGYTF. The CDR3 nucleotides are TGTGCCAGCAGCAGAATAACGGGACAGAACTATGGCTACACCTTC.

In its sample, this clonotype was seen many times. V gene TRBV18 combines with J gene TRBJ1-3; D gene ambiguous. Germline V CDR1 and CDR2: KGHSH, LQKENI. Trimming pared 1 base from V and 0 bases from J, leaving 7 bases between. The CDR3 is 15 amino acids. The CDR3 here is CASSPRSTSGNTIYF. Written as DNA, the CDR3 is TGTGCCAGCTCACCACGGTCAACCTCTGGAAACACCATATATTTT.

The chain joins TRBV20-1 to TRBJ2-7; tentative D call: TRBD1 (5 bases). Per germline, CDR1 DFQATT and CDR2 SNEGSKA (reference sequence). The CDR3 covers 14 residues. The V end was cut by 4 bases, the J end by 6 bases, with 19 bases between. CDR3 in DNA: TGCAGTGCTACTTCTAGGGCAGGGAACTCCGAGCAGTACTTC. Amino acid sequence: CSATSRAGNSEQYF.

The chain employs TRBV7-7 and TRBJ2-2, with D perhaps TRBD1 (7 bases). Germline values: CDR1 SSHAT, CDR2 FNYEAQ (reference sequence). This CDR3 comprises 16 residues. Trimming shortened V by 5 bases and J by 5 bases, and 18 bases separated the two germline ends. The CDR3 loop is CASSVQQGRRTGELFF. CDR3 bases: TGTGCCAGCAGCGTACAACAGGGGAGGAGGACCGGGGAGCTGTTTTTT.

The chain combines TRBV11-2 with TRBJ2-5; a weak D match, TRBD1 (5 bases). The germline V gene has CDR1 SGHAT and CDR2 FQNNGV. The V end was cut by 1 base, the J end by 7 bases, with 7 bases between. This CDR3 is 12 amino acids long. DNA for the CDR3: TGTGCCAGCAGCTTAGTAGGGGTGACCCAGTACTTC. Translated, it gives CASSLVGVTQYF.

This clonotype has just a few counts. J is TRBJ2-2 and V is TRBV4-3; 10 bases align to TRBD2. This CDR3 is 15 amino acids long. V was pared by 4 bases and J by 7 bases, with 6 bases of the junction left unmatched. Germline values: CDR1 LGHNA, CDR2 YSLEER. The CDR3 nucleotides read TGCGCCAGCAGCCCCTTAGCGGGGGGAGGCGGGGAGCTGTTTTTT. It yields the protein CASSPLAGGGGELFF.

The rearrangement uses TRBV14 and TRBJ2-4; weak D call: TRBD1 (5 bases). The ends were cut back, 4 bases at V and 7 bases at J, with 14 bases in the middle. CDR1 SGHDN and CDR2 FVKESK come from the germline V gene. The CDR3 has 14 residues. CDR3 DNA: TGTGCCAGCAGCCCCCTGGGGCCCGGGAACATTCAGTACTTC. It encodes CASSPLGPGNIQYF.

This clonotype was seen at least ten times. The chain links TRBV7-9 to TRBJ2-1, with TRBD1 matching over 7 bases. The CDR3 is 15 amino acids. V was clipped by 5 bases and J by 0 bases; unmatched bases: 4. Per the germline V gene, CDR1 is SEHNR and CDR2 is FQNEAQ (reference sequence). The CDR3 coding sequence is TGTGCCAGCAGCGTGGACAGGAGCTCCTACAATGAGCAGTTCTTC. Amino acid sequence: CASSVDRSSYNEQFF.

Many counts were recorded for this clonotype. The chain has TRBV4-3 and TRBJ1-4, with 7 bases aligning to TRBD1. This CDR3 spans 15 amino acids. V lost 0 bases and J lost 8; bases outside the gene matches: 6. Germline CDR1 and CDR2: LGHNA and YSLEER. CDR3 protein: CASSQELDRKEKLFF. For the CDR3, the DNA is TGCGCCAGCAGCCAAGAACTGGACAGGAAGGAAAAACTGTTTTTT.

This clonotype appeared many times. The V gene is TRBV6-6, the J gene TRBJ1-4; 7 positions agree with TRBD1. The CDR3 spans 13 residues. V lost 6 bases and J lost 7; bases outside the gene matches: 5. Germline V gives CDR1 MNHNY, CDR2 SVGAGI (reference sequence). The CDR3 loop is CASRRGPGEKLFF. The CDR3 nucleotides are TGTGCCAGCAGGAGGGGGCCGGGTGAAAAACTGTTTTTT.

This chain connects TRBV29-1 to TRBJ2-5; D is ambiguous. With 3 bases removed from V and 3 bases from J, the gap between germline ends came to 8 bases. The CDR3 extends over 12 amino acids. In germline, CDR1 is SQVTM, CDR2 ANQGSEA. CDR3 region: CSVEAPEETQYF. The CDR3 bases are TGCAGCGTTGAGGCACCTGAAGAGACCCAGTACTTC.